These T cell receptor beta chains were read from a single sample in a study of blood T cell repertoires in COVID-19. TCRdb keeps only in-frame clones here, not all; method: immunoSEQ multiplex PCR. The table lists about 190,000 clones, about 88% of them singletons, with less than 7.5% in the top ten. Sequenced sample: peripheral blood. The receptors here all came from a middle-aged woman who had recovered from COVID-19. The CDR3 runs from the conserved cysteine through the conserved F or W. The order of the fields is V gene, J gene, D gene, clone size, CDR3 protein, CDR3 DNA. A D gene is named only where the DNA matches it firmly. Only some rows state a clone size, as once, few, many or a class for expanded clones.

TRBV7-2	TRBJ2-5	TRBD2	many	CASSLAAGGATETQYF	TGTGCCAGCAGCTTAGCTGCGGGAGGGGCGACGGAGACCCAGTACTTC
TRBV19	TRBJ2-1	TRBD2	.	CASTPIAGGPNEQFF	TGTGCCAGTACCCCAATAGCGGGAGGGCCCAATGAGCAGTTCTTC
TRBV29-1	TRBJ2-1	.	.	CSVGRYNEQFF	TGCAGCGTTGGGCGGTACAATGAGCAGTTCTTC
TRBV30	TRBJ1-2	TRBD1	.	CAWGGTGRYGYTF	TGTGCCTGGGGCGGGACAGGGCGCTATGGCTACACCTTC
TRBV24-1	TRBJ2-2	TRBD1	few	CATSDLGQGNTGELFF	TGTGCCACCAGTGATTTGGGACAGGGGAACACCGGGGAGCTGTTTTTT
TRBV19	TRBJ1-1	.	.	CASSRAGRDTEAFF	TGTGCCAGTAGTCGGGCAGGGAGGGACACTGAAGCTTTCTTT
TRBV5-4	TRBJ2-1	TRBD2	once	CASSLDPAGASYNEQFF	TGTGCCAGCAGCTTGGATCCAGCGGGAGCTTCCTACAATGAGCAGTTCTTC
TRBV7-9	TRBJ1-6	.	.	CASSLSGTQNSPLHF	TGTGCCAGCAGCTTATCAGGAACCCAAAATTCACCCCTCCACTTT
TRBV5-1	TRBJ2-7	TRBD2	.	CASSWSGEQTYEQYF	TGCGCCAGCAGCTGGAGCGGGGAACAAACCTACGAGCAGTACTTC
TRBV30	TRBJ1-4	.	.	CAWSGLGEKLFF	TGTGCCTGGAGTGGACTGGGTGAAAAACTGTTTTTT
TRBV7-9	TRBJ1-2	.	.	CASSPGQTNYGYTF	TGTGCCAGCAGCCCAGGACAGACTAACTATGGCTACACCTTC
TRBV29-1	TRBJ2-3	TRBD1	.	CSVKGQGTSYTDTQYF	TGCAGCGTTAAGGGACAGGGGACGTCCTACACAGATACGCAGTATTTT
TRBV5-1	TRBJ1-4	.	.	CASSLGAGNEKLFF	TGCGCCAGCAGCTTGGGCGCCGGGAATGAAAAACTGTTTTTT
TRBV4-1	TRBJ1-1	.	.	CASSRNEERNTEAFF	TGCGCCAGCAGCCGCAACGAGGAGAGGAACACTGAAGCTTTCTTT
TRBV7-2	TRBJ1-5	.	.	CASSSVNQPQHF	TGTGCCAGCAGCTCCGTAAATCAGCCCCAGCATTTT
TRBV11-2	TRBJ2-1	TRBD2	.	CASQGLAGNNEQFF	TGTGCCAGCCAGGGACTAGCGGGAAACAATGAGCAGTTCTTC
TRBV28	TRBJ1-5	.	.	CASSFRSQPQHF	TGTGCCAGCAGTTTTAGGAGTCAGCCCCAGCATTTT
TRBV5-1	TRBJ2-5	TRBD2	.	CASSLAGLQETQYF	TGCGCCAGCAGCTTAGCGGGGTTGCAAGAGACCCAGTACTTC
TRBV28	TRBJ1-2	.	.	CASRRDANYGYTF	TGTGCCAGCAGGCGGGACGCTAACTATGGCTACACCTTC
TRBV5-5	TRBJ2-3	.	.	CASSLSGSATDTQYF	TGTGCCAGCAGCTTGAGCGGCTCAGCCACAGATACGCAGTATTTT
TRBV29-1	TRBJ1-2	.	.	CSVEGRPGAGYTF	TGCAGCGTTGAAGGGAGGCCAGGTGCTGGCTACACCTTC
TRBV20-1	TRBJ2-7	.	.	CSAGEQNEQYF	TGCAGTGCAGGAGAGCAGAACGAGCAGTACTTC
TRBV30	TRBJ1-5	.	.	CAWSVRLNQPQHF	TGTGCCTGGAGTGTACGGTTGAATCAGCCCCAGCATTTT